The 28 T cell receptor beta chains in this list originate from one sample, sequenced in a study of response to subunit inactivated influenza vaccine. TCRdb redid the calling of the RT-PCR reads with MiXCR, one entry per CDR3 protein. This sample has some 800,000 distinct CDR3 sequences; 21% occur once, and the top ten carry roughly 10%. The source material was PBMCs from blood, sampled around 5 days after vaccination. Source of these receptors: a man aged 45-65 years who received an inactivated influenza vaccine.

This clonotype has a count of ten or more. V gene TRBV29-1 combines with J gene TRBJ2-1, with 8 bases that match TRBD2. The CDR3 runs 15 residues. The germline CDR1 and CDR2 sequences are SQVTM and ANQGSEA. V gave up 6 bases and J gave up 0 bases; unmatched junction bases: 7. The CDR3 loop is CSVHRGGPSYNEQFF. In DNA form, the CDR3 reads TGCAGCGTCCATCGGGGGGGGCCCTCCTACAATGAGCAGTTCTTC.

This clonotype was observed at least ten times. The CDR3 is CSPAGGPQETQYF. DNA of the CDR3: TGCAGCCCAGCGGGGGGCCCCCAAGAGACCCAGTACTTC. The chain is built from TRBV20-1 and TRBJ2-5; 9 positions agree with TRBD2. CDR3 length equals 13 residues. CDR1 DFQATT and CDR2 SNEGSKA come from the germline V gene (reference sequence).

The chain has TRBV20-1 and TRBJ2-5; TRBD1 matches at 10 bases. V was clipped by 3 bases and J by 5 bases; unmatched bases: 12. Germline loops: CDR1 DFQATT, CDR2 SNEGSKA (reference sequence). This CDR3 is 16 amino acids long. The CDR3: CSARILRTGGMETQYF. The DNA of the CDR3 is TGCAGTGCTAGGATATTAAGGACAGGGGGTATGGAGACCCAGTACTTC.

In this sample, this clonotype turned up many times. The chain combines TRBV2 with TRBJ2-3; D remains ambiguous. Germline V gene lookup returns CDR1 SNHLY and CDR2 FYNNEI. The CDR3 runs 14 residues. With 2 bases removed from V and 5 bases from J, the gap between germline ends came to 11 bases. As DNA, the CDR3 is TGTGCCAGCAGTGAAATACTACTGGGAGATACGCAGTATTTT. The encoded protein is CASSEILLGDTQYF.

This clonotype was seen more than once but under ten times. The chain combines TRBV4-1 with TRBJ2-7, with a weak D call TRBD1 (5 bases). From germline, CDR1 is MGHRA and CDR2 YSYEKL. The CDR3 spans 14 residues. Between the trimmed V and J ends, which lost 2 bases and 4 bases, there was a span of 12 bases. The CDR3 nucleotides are TGCGCCAGCAGCCAAACAGCCAGGGCTTACGAGCAGTACTTC. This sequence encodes CASSQTARAYEQYF.

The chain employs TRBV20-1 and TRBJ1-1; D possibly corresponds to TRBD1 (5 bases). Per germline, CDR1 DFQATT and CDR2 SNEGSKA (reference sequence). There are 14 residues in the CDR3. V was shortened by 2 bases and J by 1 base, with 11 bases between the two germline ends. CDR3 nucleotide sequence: TGCAGTGCTAGAAAAGGACACAAGAACACTGAAGCTTTCTTT. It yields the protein CSARKGHKNTEAFF.

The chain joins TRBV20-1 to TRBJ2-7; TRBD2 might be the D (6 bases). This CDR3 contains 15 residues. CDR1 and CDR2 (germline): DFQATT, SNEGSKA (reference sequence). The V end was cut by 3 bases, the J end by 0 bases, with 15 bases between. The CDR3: CSASRRLVSSYEQYF. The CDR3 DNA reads TGCAGTGCTAGTCGAAGACTAGTGAGCTCCTACGAGCAGTACTTC.

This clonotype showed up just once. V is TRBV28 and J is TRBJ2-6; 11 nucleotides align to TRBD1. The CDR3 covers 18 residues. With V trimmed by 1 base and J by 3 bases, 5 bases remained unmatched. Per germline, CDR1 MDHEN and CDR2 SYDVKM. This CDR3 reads CASSLSRTGGIGANVLTF. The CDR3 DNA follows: TGTGCCAGCAGTTTATCCCGGACAGGGGGCATTGGGGCCAACGTCCTGACTTTC.

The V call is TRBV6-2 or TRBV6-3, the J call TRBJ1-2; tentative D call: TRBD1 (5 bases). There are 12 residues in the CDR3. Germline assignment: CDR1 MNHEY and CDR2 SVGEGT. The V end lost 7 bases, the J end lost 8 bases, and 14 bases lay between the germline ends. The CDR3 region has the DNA TGTGCCAGCACTATAGGGGCGAGAGGCTACACCTTC. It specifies CASTIGARGYTF.

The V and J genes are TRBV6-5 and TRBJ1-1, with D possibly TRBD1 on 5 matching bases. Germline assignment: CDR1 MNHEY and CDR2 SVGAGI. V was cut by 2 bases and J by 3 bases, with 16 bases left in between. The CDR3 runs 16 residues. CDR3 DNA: TGTGCCAGCAGTTACCTTTCTAGGACACTTGACACTGAAGCTTTCTTT. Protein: CASSYLSRTLDTEAFF.

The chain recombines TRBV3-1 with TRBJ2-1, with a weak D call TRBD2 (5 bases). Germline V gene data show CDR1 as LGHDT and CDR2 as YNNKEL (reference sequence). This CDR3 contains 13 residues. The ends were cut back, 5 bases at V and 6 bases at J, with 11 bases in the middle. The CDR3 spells CASSYGRGNEQFF. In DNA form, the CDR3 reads TGTGCCAGCAGCTATGGGAGAGGCAATGAGCAGTTCTTC.

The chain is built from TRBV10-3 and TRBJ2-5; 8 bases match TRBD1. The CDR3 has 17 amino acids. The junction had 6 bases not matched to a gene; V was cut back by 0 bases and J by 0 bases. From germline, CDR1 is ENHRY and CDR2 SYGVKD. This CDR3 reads CAISESDRVENQETQYF. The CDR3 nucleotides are TGTGCCATCAGTGAGTCGGACAGGGTGGAAAACCAAGAGACCCAGTACTTC.

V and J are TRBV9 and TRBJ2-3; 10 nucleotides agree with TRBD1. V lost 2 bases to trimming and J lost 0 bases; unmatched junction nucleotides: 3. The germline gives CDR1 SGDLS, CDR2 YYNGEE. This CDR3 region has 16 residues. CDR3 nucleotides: TGTGCCAGCAGCGTCGGACAGGGGGAGAGCACAGATACGCAGTATTTT. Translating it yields CASSVGQGESTDTQYF.

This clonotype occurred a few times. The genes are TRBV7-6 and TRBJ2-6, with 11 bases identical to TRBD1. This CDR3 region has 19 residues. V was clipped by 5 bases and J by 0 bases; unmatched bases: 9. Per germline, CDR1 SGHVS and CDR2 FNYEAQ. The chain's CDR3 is CASSPWGTGGFSGANVLTF. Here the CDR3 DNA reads TGTGCCAGCAGCCCCTGGGGGACAGGGGGTTTCTCTGGGGCCAACGTCCTGACTTTC.

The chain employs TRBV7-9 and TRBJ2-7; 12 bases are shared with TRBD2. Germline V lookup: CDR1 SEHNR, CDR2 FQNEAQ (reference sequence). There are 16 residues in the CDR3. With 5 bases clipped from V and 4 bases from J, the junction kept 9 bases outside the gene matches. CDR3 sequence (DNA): TGTGCCAGCAGCCCCCTGACTAGCGGGAGCCGGTACGAGCAGTACTTC. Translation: CASSPLTSGSRYEQYF.

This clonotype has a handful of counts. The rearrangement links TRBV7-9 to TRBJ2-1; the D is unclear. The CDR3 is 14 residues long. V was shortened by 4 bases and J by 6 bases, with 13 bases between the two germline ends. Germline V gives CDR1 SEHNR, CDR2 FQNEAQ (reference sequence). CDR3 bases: TGTGCCAGCAGCTCGATGGACGGCCTCAATGAGCAGTTCTTC. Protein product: CASSSMDGLNEQFF.

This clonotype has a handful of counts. In DNA, the CDR3 is TGTGCCACCAGTGTTAGCCGGGAGCTGTTTTTT. Protein: CATSVSRELFF. The chain links TRBV24-1 to TRBJ2-2; D is unclear. V was cut by 5 bases and J by 9 bases, with 6 bases left in between. Germline V gives CDR1 KGHDR, CDR2 SFDVKD. This CDR3 has 11 amino acids.

The CDR3 coding sequence is TGTGCCAGCAGCTGGTCGTTGGTTCAAGAGACCCAGTACTTC. Translation: CASSWSLVQETQYF. The V and J genes are TRBV5-6 and TRBJ2-5, with D unclear. Germline assignment: CDR1 SGHDT and CDR2 YYEEEE. V lost 3 bases to trimming and J lost 2 bases, with 11 bases between them. The CDR3 contains 14 residues.

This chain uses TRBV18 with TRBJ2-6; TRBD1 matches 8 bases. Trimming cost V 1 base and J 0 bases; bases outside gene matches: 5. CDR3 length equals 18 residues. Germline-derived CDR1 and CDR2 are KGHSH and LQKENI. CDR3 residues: CASSPQGQGTSGANVLTF. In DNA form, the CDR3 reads TGTGCCAGCTCACCACAAGGACAGGGTACCTCTGGGGCCAACGTCCTGACTTTC.

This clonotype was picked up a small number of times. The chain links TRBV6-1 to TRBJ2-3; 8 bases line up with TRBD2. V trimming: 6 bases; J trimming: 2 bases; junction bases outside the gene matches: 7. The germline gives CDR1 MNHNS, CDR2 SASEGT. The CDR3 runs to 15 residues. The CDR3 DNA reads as TGTGCCAGCAGCGGGACTAGAGGCTTCACAGATACGCAGTATTTT. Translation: CASSGTRGFTDTQYF.

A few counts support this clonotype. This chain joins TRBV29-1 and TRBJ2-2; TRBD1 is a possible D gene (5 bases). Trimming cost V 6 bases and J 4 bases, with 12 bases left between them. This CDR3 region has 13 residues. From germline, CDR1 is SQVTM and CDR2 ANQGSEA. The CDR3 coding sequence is TGCAGCGTCGCAGGGATAGGCACCGGGGAGCTGTTTTTT. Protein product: CSVAGIGTGELFF.

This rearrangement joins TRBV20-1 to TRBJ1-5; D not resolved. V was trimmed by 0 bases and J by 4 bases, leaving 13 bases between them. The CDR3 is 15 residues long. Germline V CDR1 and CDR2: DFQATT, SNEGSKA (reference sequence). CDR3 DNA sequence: TGCAGTGCTAGAGATCCGCAACAGAGAAATCAGCCCCAGCATTTT. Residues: CSARDPQQRNQPQHF.

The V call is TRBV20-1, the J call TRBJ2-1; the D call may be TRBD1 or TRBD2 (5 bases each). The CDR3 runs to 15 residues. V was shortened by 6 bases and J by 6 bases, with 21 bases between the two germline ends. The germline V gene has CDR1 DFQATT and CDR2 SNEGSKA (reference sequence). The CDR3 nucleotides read TGCAGTGCGACCCCCCCTTGGGGGAGAGGCAATGAGCAGTTCTTC. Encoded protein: CSATPPWGRGNEQFF.

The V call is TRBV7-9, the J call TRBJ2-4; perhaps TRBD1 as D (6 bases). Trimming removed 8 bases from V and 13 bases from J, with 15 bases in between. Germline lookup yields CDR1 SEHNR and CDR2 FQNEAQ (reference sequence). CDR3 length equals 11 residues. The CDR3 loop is CASQGTTTQYF. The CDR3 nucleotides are TGTGCCAGCCAAGGGACAACAACACAGTACTTC.

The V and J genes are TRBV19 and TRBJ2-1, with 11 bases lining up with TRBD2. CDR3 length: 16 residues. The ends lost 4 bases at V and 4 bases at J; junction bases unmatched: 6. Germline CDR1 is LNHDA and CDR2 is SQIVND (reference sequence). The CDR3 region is CASSKTSGDWYNEQFF. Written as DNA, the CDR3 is TGTGCCAGTAGTAAGACTAGCGGGGATTGGTACAATGAGCAGTTCTTC.

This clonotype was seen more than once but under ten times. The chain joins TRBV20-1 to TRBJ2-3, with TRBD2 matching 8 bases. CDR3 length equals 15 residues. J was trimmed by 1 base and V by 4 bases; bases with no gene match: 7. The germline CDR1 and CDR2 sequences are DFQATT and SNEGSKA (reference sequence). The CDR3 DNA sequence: TGCAGTGCTACCCGACTTAGCGGGGGCACAGATACGCAGTATTTT. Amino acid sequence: CSATRLSGGTDTQYF.

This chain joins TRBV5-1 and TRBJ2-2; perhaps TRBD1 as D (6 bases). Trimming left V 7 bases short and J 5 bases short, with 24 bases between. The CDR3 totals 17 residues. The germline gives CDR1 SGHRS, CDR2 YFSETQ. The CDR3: CASGQQGAKVETGELFF. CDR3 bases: TGCGCCAGCGGTCAACAGGGTGCCAAAGTGGAAACCGGGGAGCTGTTTTTT.

This chain's CDR3 is CSASNDRGIYSNQPQHF. The CDR3 nucleotides read TGCAGTGCTAGTAATGACAGGGGAATTTATAGCAATCAGCCCCAGCATTTT. This chain uses TRBV20-1 with TRBJ1-5; TRBD1 matches at 8 bases. This CDR3 region has 17 residues. The V segment lost 3 bases and the J segment 0 bases; nucleotides outside the gene matches: 10. Germline CDR1 DFQATT, CDR2 SNEGSKA (reference sequence).